The present entry profiles one T cell receptor beta chain with its context. The entry originates in a study of blood T cell repertoires in COVID-19. Study-wide background: Spain, Italy and the United States supplied samples that represented acute and convalescent COVID-19. T cells, B-cell-depleted T cells, or PBMCs supplied cDNA or gDNA.

Trimming stripped 3 bases from V and 6 bases from J, with 9 bases between. The CDR3 has 13 residues. Germline V gene lookup returns CDR1 LNHDA and CDR2 SQIVND (reference sequence). Methods used by the authors: Nucleated cell counts were estimated from reference gene primer amplification. Data came from immunoSEQ multiplex PCR; TCRdb stores just in-frame clones and leaves some out. Clone size and V and J calls were adopted from that table, with D and trimming inferred from the DNA. The sample has about 160,000 clones; roughly 91% are singletons. This clonotype was obtained from a woman in her 50s with acute or convalescent COVID-19. The rearrangement uses TRBV19 and TRBJ2-1, with a possible D match to TRBD2 (5 bases). The sequenced sample was peripheral blood. DNA of the CDR3: TGTGCCAGTAGTATTAGCGCTGGCAATGAGCAGTTCTTC. Translation: CASSISAGNEQFF.